This section outlines one T cell receptor (beta chain) sequence together with its context. Researchers ran immunoSEQ v3.0 at survey level. Assay: immunoSEQ multiplex PCR; the TCRdb copy retains only in-frame clones and omits some. The table records tens of thousands of clones, less than 90% of them present only once. The V gene end was trimmed by 6 bases and the J gene end by 4 bases; junction bases not matched to a gene: 11. From germline, CDR1 is KGHSH and CDR2 LQKENI. The CDR3 sequence is 15 residues long. This sample was included in a study of long-term antiretroviral therapy in people with HIV. The TCR sequence derives from a man in his fifties or sixties with HIV. Here the sequenced sample was unsorted PBMCs, taken roughly 5 years before starting antiretroviral therapy. The chain links TRBV18 to TRBJ2-7, with 8 bases that match TRBD2. The CDR3 nucleotides are TGTGCCAGCTCGGCCACTAGCGGCGGAGGATACGAGCAGTACTTC. Translation: CASSATSGGGYEQYF.